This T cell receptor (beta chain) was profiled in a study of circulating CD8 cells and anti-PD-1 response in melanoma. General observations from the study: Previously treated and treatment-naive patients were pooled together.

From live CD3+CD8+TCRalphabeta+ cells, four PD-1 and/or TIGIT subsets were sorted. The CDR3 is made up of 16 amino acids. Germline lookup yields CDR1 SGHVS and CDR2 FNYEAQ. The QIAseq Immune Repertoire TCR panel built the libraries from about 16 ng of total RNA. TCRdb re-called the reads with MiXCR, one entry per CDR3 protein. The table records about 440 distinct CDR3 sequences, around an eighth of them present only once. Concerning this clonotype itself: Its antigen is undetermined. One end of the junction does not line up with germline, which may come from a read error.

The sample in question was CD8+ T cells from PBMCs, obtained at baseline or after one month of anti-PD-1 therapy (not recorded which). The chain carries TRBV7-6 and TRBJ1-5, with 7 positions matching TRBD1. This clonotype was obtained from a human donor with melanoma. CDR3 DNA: TGTGCCAGCAGCCCAGGACAGGCACTTAGCAACCAGCCCCAGCATTTT. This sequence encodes CASSPGQALSNQPQHF.